Reported below is one T cell receptor beta chain. Clones were sequenced by immunoSEQ multiplex PCR, and TCRdb holds only the in-frame ones, with some missing. The sample yields approximately 94,000 clones, approximately 95% seen once. The CDR3 runs to 12 residues. The V end lost 5 bases, the J end lost 0 bases, and 6 bases lay between the germline ends. Germline-derived CDR1 and CDR2 are GTSNPN and SVGIG (reference sequence). This entry belongs to a study of technical replicates of blood from several donors. The J gene is TRBJ2-3, the V gene TRBV30, with D perhaps TRBD2 (5 bases). The sample comprised T cells isolated from PBMCs. This TCR derives from a human donor in good health. The CDR3 here is CAWEGSTDTQYF. In DNA, the CDR3 is TGTGCCTGGGAGGGTAGCACAGATACGCAGTATTTT.